This T cell receptor (beta chain) was recovered during a study of cytomegalovirus exposure and HLA in healthy donors. Study-wide results and caveats: The study listed approximately 160 cytomegalovirus-associated TCR beta chains. A later analysis reportedly found fewer N-insertions in an Asian-associated ancestry cluster than the approximately 730-donor mean. Cytomegalovirus status was reportedly diagnosed by the classifier with high specificity and sensitivity.

As concerns this clone: The antigen is unknown.

With 60 Vbeta and 13 Jbeta primers, the PCR was carried out. The repertoire was sequenced with immunoSEQ multiplex PCR; TCRdb's copy has only in-frame clones and lacks some. Among around 38,000 clones listed, approximately 71% were seen once. Source material: PBMCs. The receptor was derived from a man aged 50-59 years in good health and CMV-seropositive.

DNA of the CDR3: TGTGCCATCAGTGAGTCCCAGGGTAGAGCCCAGAAAGGTGGCACTGAAGCTTTCTTT. Encoded protein: CAISESQGRAQKGGTEAFF. The chain carries TRBV10-3 and TRBJ1-1, with a possible D match to TRBD1 (5 bases). The CDR3 totals 19 residues. In germline, CDR1 is ENHRY, CDR2 SYGVKD. Trimming took 0 bases from V and 4 from J, leaving 24 bases between them.